This passage covers 14 T cell receptor beta chains from one sample sequenced in a study of T-cell reconstitution after alpha-beta-depleted transplantation in children. Preparation of the TCRbeta library involved a method that used unique molecular identifiers. TCRdb passed the PCR reads through MiXCR, listing each CDR3 protein once. The sample has approximately 190,000 distinct CDR3 sequences; 7% to 9% are singletons. The sequences come from PBMCs, mostly from graft donor cells, collected 360 days after TCRalphabeta/CD19-depleted stem cell transplant. These receptors came from a male patient aged 2-9 years who had a stem cell transplant for acute myeloid leukemia, so the T cells may come from the graft donor.

This clonotype was detected ten times or more. This sequence joins TRBV10-1 and TRBJ1-1; TRBD1 matches 9 bases. CDR1 and CDR2 from the germline V gene are WNHNN and SYGVQD (reference sequence). The J segment lost 5 bases and the V segment lost 4 bases, leaving 2 bases of the junction unmatched. This CDR3 region has 13 residues. CDR3 sequence: CASSGGQGTEAFF. In DNA, the CDR3 is TGCGCCAGCAGTGGGGGACAGGGAACTGAAGCTTTCTTT.

This clonotype was observed many times. The chain employs TRBV4-1 and TRBJ1-1; D not resolved. The CDR3 spans 17 residues. The germline V gene has CDR1 MGHRA and CDR2 YSYEKL. V gave up 0 bases and J gave up 3 bases, with 17 bases separating them. CDR3 sequence reads: CASSQEYLTLRDTEAFF. The CDR3 coding sequence is TGCGCCAGCAGCCAAGAGTATCTGACCTTAAGGGACACTGAAGCTTTCTTT.

This clonotype has more than one count but fewer than ten. The rearrangement links TRBV4-1 to TRBJ1-5; 9 bases line up with TRBD1. The CDR3 is 19 residues long. From germline, CDR1 is MGHRA and CDR2 YSYEKL. Trimming at V came to 2 bases and at J to 1 base, leaving 12 bases not matched to a gene. CDR3 coding DNA: TGCGCCAGCAGCCAACGATATCCGGGACAGGGCTCGAGCAATCAGCCCCAGCATTTT. As protein: CASSQRYPGQGSSNQPQHF.

This clonotype was seen a few times. The J gene is TRBJ2-7, the V gene TRBV6-6; 8 bases match TRBD1. Trimming at V came to 4 bases and at J to 5 bases, leaving 1 base not matched to a gene. Looked up from germline, CDR1 is MNHNY and CDR2 is SVGAGI (reference sequence). The CDR3 has 12 amino acids. DNA for the CDR3: TGTGCCAGCAGTTCACAGGGGGACGAGCAGTACTTC. Translation gives CASSSQGDEQYF.

V is TRBV12-3 or TRBV12-4 and J is TRBJ1-2; 9 nucleotides match TRBD1. The length of the CDR3 is 14 residues. Losses at the gene ends were 5 bases for V and 6 bases for J; bases not matched to a gene: 7. CDR3 in DNA: TGTGCCAGCAGTCCGGGGACAGGGTGGGATGGCTACACCTTC. It specifies CASSPGTGWDGYTF.

The chain uses TRBV6-2 or TRBV6-3 and TRBJ1-5; the D gene is possibly TRBD1 (5 bases). The length of the CDR3 is 22 residues. Germline V gives CDR1 MNHEY, CDR2 SVGEGT. V lost 4 bases and J lost 0, with 31 bases in between. CDR3 coding DNA: TGTGCCAGCAGTTCCAAACGGGCCCCCGGACCGGGGGTGGCTTATAGCAATCAGCCCCAGCATTTT. Encoded protein: CASSSKRAPGPGVAYSNQPQHF.

This clonotype has just a few counts. This chain connects TRBV6-5 to TRBJ1-3, with D perhaps matching TRBD1 (5 bases). In germline, CDR1 is MNHEY, CDR2 SVGAGI. The ends were cut back, 2 bases at V and 7 bases at J, with 18 bases in the middle. The length of the CDR3 is 16 residues. CDR3 in amino acids: CASSYPIGRWGNTIYF. CDR3 DNA: TGTGCCAGCAGTTACCCCATTGGCCGGTGGGGGAACACCATATATTTT.

The chain recombines TRBV6-2 or TRBV6-3 with TRBJ2-5; TRBD1 or TRBD2 may be the D gene (6 bases each). Germline values: CDR1 MNHEY, CDR2 SVGEGT. The length of the CDR3 is 17 residues. Trimming took off 4 bases at V and 7 bases at J, with 25 bases between the two ends. CDR3 nucleotide sequence: TGTGCCAGCAGTTTACGAGGGGGACTCACAAGGGTGTGGACCCAGTACTTC. Amino acids: CASSLRGGLTRVWTQYF.

The J gene is TRBJ2-3, the V gene TRBV4-3; 7 nucleotides line up with TRBD2. V dropped 1 base and J dropped 4; count of bases not matched to a gene: 5. The CDR3 is 15 amino acids. CDR1 and CDR2 (germline): LGHNA, YSLEER. CDR3 DNA sequence: TGCGCCAGCAGCCAAGTTCGGCGGGAGTCAGATACGCAGTATTTT. Translating gives CASSQVRRESDTQYF.

This clonotype was seen ten or more times. The chain employs TRBV4-1 and TRBJ2-1; 13 bases are a match to TRBD2. Germline V gene lookup returns CDR1 MGHRA and CDR2 YSYEKL. There are 18 residues in the CDR3. V was clipped by 1 base and J by 9 bases; unmatched bases: 12. The CDR3 loop is CASSQVVTSGRASSEQFF. In DNA, the CDR3 is TGCGCCAGCAGCCAAGTGGTAACTAGCGGGAGGGCCAGTAGTGAGCAGTTCTTC.

This clonotype was observed a handful of times. V and J are TRBV7-2 and TRBJ2-5; possibly TRBD1 for D (6 bases). The CDR3 spans 13 residues. V lost 7 bases and J lost 4, with 13 bases in between. Germline assignment: CDR1 SGHTA and CDR2 FQGNSA. CDR3 region: CASTPSRGETQYF. The CDR3, as DNA: TGTGCCAGCACCCCAAGCAGGGGAGAGACCCAGTACTTC.

This clonotype was recorded at least ten times. The genes are TRBV20-1 and TRBJ2-5; possibly TRBD1 for D (5 bases). The CDR3 totals 12 residues. Germline-derived CDR1 and CDR2 are DFQATT and SNEGSKA (reference sequence). V lost 6 bases and J lost 0, with 8 bases in between. Written as DNA, the CDR3 is TGCAGTGCAAACAGGAACCAAGAGACCCAGTACTTC. Translation gives CSANRNQETQYF.

This clonotype was detected ten times or more. The chain combines TRBV18 with TRBJ2-5; either TRBD1 or TRBD2 may supply D (5 bases each). The CDR3 spans 16 residues. V lost 2 bases, J lost 3 bases, and 16 bases lay in between. From germline, CDR1 is KGHSH and CDR2 LQKENI. CDR3 DNA sequence: TGTGCCAGCTCACCAGGGGGAAAGAGACAAAAAGAGACCCAGTACTTC. Its translation: CASSPGGKRQKETQYF.

This clonotype was counted many times. The chain recombines TRBV10-3 with TRBJ2-7; 10 nucleotides match TRBD2. The germline gives CDR1 ENHRY, CDR2 SYGVKD. The CDR3 covers 15 residues. V shed 7 bases and J 4 bases; nucleotides not matched to a gene: 10. CDR3 DNA sequence: TGTGCCATCAAACCTATAGCGGGAGGCGGATACGAGCAGTACTTC. It is translated as CAIKPIAGGGYEQYF.